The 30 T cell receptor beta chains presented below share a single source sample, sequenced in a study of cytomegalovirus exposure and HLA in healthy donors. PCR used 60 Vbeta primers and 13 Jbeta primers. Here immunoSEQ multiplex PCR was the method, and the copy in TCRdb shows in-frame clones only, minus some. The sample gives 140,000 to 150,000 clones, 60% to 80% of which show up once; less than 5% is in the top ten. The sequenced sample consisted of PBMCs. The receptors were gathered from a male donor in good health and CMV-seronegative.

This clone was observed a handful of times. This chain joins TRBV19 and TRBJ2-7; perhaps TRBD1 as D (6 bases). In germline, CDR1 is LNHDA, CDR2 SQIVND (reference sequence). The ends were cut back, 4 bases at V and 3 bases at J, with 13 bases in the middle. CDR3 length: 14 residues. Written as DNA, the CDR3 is TGTGCCAGTAGTAGGGTGGGGGCGAGCTACGAGCAGTACTTC. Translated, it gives CASSRVGASYEQYF.

The CDR3 sequence: CASSPPRQGTYEQYF. DNA of the CDR3: TGTGCCAGCTCACCACCGCGGCAGGGGACCTACGAGCAGTACTTC. The chain uses TRBV18 and TRBJ2-7; D possibly corresponds to TRBD1 (6 bases). V shed 0 bases and J shed 2 bases, with 11 bases lying between them. CDR1 and CDR2 (germline): KGHSH, LQKENI. This CDR3 spans 15 amino acids.

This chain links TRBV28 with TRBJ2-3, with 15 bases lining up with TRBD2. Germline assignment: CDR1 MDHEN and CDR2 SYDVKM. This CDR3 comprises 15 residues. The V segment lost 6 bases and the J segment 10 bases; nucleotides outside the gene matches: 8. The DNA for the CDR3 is TGTGCCAGCAGGGGACTAGCGGGAGGTGCCCCGGCGCAGTATTTT. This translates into CASRGLAGGAPAQYF.

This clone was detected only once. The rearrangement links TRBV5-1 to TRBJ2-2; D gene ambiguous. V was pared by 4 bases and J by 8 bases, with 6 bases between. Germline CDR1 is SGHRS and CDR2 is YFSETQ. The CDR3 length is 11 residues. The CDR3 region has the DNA TGCGCCAGCAGCCCAGGTGGGGAGCTGTTTTTT. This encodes CASSPGGELFF.

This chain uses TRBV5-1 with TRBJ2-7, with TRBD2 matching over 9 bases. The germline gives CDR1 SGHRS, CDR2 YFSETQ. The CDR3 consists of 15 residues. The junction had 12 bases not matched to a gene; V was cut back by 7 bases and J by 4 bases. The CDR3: CASGNWASGTYEQYF. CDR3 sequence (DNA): TGCGCCAGCGGAAATTGGGCTAGCGGGACTTACGAGCAGTACTTC.

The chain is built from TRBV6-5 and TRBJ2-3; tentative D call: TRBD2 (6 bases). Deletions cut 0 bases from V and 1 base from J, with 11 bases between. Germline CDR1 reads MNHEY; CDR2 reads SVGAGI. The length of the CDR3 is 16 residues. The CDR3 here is CASSYSSGLRTDTQYF. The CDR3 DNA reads TGTGCCAGCAGTTACTCTTCGGGACTGCGCACAGATACGCAGTATTTT.

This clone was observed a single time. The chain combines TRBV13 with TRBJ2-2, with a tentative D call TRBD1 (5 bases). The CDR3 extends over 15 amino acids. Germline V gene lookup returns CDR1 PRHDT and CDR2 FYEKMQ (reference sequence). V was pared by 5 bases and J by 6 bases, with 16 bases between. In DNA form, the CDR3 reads TGTGCCAGCAGCAATTCCAGGTGGGGCTCCGGGGAGCTGTTTTTT. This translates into CASSNSRWGSGELFF.

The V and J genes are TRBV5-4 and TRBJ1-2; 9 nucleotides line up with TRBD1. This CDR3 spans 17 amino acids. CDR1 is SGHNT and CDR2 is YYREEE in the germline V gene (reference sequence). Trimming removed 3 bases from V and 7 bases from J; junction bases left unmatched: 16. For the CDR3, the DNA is TGTGCCAGCAGCTCCCCCACAACGAGGACAGGGGAATCTGGCTACACCTTC. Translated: CASSSPTTRTGESGYTF. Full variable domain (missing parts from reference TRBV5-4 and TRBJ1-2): ETGVTQSPTHLIKTRGQQVTLRCSSQSGHNTVSWYQQALGQGPQFIFQYYREEENGRGNFPPRFSGLQFPNYSSELNVNALELDDSALYLCASSSPTTRTGESGYTFGSGTRLTVV.

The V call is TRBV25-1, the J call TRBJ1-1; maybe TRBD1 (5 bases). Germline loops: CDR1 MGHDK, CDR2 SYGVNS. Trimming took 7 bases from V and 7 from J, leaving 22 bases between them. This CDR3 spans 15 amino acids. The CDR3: CASTSIVGAGVEAFF. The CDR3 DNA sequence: TGTGCCAGCACCTCCATCGTCGGGGCGGGGGTTGAAGCTTTCTTT.

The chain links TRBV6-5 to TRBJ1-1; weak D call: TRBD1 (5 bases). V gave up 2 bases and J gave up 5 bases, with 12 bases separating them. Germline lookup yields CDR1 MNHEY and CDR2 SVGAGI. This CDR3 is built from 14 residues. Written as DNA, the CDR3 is TGTGCCAGCAGTTACAGTGGGGGGGGAACTGAAGCTTTCTTT. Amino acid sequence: CASSYSGGGTEAFF.

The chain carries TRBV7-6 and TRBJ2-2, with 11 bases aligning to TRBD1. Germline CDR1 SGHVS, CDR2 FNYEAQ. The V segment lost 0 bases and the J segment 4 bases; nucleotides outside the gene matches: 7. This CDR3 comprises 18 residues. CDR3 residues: CASSLAGSGTGGTGELFF. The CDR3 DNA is TGTGCCAGCAGCTTAGCTGGATCCGGGACAGGGGGCACCGGGGAGCTGTTTTTT. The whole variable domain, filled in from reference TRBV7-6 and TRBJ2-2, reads GAGVSQSPRYKVTKRGQDVALRCDPISGHVSLYWYRQALGQGPEFLTYFNYEAQQDKSGLPNDRFSAERPEGSISTLTIQRTEQRDSAMYRCASSLAGSGTGGTGELFFGEGSRLTVL.

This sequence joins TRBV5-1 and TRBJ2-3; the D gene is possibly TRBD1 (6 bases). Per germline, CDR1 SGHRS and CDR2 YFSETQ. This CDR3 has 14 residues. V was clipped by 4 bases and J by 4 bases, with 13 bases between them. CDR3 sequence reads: CASSGGRSPDTQYF. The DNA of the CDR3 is TGCGCCAGCAGCGGGGGCCGGAGCCCAGATACGCAGTATTTT.

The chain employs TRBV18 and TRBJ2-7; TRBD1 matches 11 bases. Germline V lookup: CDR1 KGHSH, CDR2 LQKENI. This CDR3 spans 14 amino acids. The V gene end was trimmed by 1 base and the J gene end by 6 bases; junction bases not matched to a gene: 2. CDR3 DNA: TGTGCCAGCTCACCACAGGGACAGGGGGTCGAGCAGTACTTC. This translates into CASSPQGQGVEQYF.

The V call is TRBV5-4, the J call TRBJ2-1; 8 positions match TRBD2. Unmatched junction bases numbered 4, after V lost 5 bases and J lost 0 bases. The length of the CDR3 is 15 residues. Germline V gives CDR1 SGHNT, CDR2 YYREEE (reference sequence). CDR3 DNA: TGTGCCAGCAGGGAAACTAGCGGCTCCTACAATGAGCAGTTCTTC. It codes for CASRETSGSYNEQFF. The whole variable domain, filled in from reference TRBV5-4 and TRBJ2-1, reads ETGVTQSPTHLIKTRGQQVTLRCSSQSGHNTVSWYQQALGQGPQFIFQYYREEENGRGNFPPRFSGLQFPNYSSELNVNALELDDSALYLCASRETSGSYNEQFFGPGTRLTVL.

Here the CDR3 reads CASSLGPGGYNEQFF. CDR3 nucleotides: TGTGCCAGCAGTTTGGGGCCGGGCGGCTACAATGAGCAGTTCTTC. The chain recombines TRBV27 with TRBJ2-1; D is perhaps TRBD1 (5 bases). The CDR3 runs 15 residues. Trimming left V 3 bases short and J 3 bases short, with 12 bases between. Per the germline V gene, CDR1 is MNHEY and CDR2 is SMNVEV (reference sequence).

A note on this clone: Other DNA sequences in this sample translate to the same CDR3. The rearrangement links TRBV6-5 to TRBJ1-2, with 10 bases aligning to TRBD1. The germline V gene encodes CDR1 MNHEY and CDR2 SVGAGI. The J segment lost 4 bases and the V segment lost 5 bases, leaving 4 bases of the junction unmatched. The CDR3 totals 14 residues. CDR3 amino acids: CASSRDRGLYGYTF. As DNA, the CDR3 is TGTGCCAGCAGTCGGGACAGGGGACTCTATGGCTACACCTTC.

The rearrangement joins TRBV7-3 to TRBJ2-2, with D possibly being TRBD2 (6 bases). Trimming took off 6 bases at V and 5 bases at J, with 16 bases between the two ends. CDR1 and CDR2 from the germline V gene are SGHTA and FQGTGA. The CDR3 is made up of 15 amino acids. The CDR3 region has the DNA TGTGCCAGCAGGCGGGGCCCGGGACGAACCGGGGAGCTGTTTTTT. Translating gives CASRRGPGRTGELFF.

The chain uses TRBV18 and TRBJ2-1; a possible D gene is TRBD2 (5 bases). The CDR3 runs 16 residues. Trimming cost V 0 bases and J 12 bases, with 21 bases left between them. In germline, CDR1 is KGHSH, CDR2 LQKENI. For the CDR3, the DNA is TGTGCCAGCTCACCACCGAGGCTAGCAGGAAACTTGGGGCAGTTCTTC. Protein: CASSPPRLAGNLGQFF.

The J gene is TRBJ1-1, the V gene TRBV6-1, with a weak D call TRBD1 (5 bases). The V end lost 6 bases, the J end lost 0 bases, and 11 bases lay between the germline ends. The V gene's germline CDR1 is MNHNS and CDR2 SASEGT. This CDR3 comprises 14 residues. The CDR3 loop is CASRSTEMNTEAFF. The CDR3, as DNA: TGTGCCAGCAGGTCGACAGAGATGAACACTGAAGCTTTCTTT.

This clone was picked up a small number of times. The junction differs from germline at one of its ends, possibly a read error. This chain's CDR3 is CASSCHRGQGSSEQYF. CDR3 nucleotides: TGTGCCAGCAGCTGTCATAGGGGACAGGGTTCCTCCGAGCAGTACTTC. The chain joins TRBV7-4 to TRBJ2-7, with TRBD1 matching 9 bases. The CDR3 has 16 amino acids. Germline V lookup: CDR1 SGHVT, CDR2 SQSDAQ.

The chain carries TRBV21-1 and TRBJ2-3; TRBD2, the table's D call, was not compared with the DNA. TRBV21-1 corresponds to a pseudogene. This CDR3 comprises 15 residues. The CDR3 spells CASASSGRTTDTQYF. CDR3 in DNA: TGTGCAAGCGCAAGTAGCGGGAGGACCACAGATACGCAGTATTTT.

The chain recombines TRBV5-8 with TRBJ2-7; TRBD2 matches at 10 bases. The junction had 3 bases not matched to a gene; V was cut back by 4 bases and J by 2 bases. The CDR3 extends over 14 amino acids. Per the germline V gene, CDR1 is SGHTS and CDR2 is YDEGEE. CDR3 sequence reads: CASSRTSGPYEQYF. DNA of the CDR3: TGTGCCAGCAGCCGGACTAGCGGCCCCTACGAGCAGTACTTC.

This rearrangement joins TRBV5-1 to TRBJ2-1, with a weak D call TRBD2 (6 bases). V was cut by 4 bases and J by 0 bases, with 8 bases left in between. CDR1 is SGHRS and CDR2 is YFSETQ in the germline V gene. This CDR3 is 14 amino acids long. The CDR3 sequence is CASSAGSSYNEQFF. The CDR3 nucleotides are TGCGCCAGCAGCGCGGGGAGCTCCTACAATGAGCAGTTCTTC.

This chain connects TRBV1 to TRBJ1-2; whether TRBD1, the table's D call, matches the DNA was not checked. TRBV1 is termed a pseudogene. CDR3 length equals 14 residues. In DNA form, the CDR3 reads TGCACCAACAGCCCTGGGACAGGATACTATGGCTACACCTTC. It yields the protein CTNSPGTGYYGYTF.

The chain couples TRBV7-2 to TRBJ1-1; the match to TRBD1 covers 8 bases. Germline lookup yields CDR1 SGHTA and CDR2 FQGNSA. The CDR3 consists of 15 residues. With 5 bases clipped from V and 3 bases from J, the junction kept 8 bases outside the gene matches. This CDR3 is CASSPLQGVYTEAFF. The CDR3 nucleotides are TGTGCCAGCAGCCCCCTACAGGGGGTATACACTGAAGCTTTCTTT.

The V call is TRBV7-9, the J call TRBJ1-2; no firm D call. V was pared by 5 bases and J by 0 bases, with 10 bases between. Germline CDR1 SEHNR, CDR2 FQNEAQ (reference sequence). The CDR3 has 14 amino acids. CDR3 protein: CASSDSLANYGYTF. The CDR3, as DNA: TGTGCCAGCAGCGATAGTCTAGCTAACTATGGCTACACCTTC. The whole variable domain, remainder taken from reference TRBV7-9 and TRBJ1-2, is DTGVSQNPRHKITKRGQNVTFRCDPISEHNRLYWYRQTLGQGPEFLTYFQNEAQLEKSRLLSDRFSAERPKGSFSTLEIQRTEQGDSAMYLCASSDSLANYGYTFGSGTRLTVV.

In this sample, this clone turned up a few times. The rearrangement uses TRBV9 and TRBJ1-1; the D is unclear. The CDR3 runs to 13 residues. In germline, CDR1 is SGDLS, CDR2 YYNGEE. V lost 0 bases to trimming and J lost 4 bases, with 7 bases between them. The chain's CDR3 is CASSVDSSTEAFF. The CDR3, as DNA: TGTGCCAGCAGCGTAGACAGTTCCACTGAAGCTTTCTTT.

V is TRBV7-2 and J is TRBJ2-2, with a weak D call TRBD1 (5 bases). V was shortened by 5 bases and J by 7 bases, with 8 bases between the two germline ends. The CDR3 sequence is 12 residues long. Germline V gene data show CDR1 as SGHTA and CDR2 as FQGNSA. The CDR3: CASSPQGGELFF. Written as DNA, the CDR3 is TGTGCCAGCAGCCCCCAGGGCGGGGAGCTGTTTTTT.

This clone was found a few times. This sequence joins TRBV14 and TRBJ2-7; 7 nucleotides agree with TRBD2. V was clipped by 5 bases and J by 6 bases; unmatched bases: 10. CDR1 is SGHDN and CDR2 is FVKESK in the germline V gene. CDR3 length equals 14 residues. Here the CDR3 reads CASSFQAGVGEQYF. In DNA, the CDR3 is TGTGCCAGCAGCTTTCAGGCGGGAGTAGGCGAGCAGTACTTC.

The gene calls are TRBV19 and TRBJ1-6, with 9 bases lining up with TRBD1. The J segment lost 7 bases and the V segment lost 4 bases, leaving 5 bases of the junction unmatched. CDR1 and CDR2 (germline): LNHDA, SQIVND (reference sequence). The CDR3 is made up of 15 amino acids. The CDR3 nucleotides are TGTGCCAGTAGTACACAGGGGGCGGGGAATTCACCCCTCCACTTT. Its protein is CASSTQGAGNSPLHF.